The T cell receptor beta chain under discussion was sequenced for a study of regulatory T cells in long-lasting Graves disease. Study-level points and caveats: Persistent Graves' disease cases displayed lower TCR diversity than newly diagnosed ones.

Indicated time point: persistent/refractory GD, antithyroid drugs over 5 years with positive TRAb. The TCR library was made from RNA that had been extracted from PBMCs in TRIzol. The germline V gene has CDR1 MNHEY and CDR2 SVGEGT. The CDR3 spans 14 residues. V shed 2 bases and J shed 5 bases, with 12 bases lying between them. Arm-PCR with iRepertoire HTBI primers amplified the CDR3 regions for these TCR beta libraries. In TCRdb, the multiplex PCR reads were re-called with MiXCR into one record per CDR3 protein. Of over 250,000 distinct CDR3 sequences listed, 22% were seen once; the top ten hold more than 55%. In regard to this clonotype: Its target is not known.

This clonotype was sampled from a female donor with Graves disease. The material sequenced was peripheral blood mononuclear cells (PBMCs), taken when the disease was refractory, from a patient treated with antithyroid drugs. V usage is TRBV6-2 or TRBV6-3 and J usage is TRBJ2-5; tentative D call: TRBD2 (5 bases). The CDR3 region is CASSYEGYMETQYF. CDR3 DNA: TGTGCCAGCAGTTACGAGGGATATATGGAGACCCAGTACTTC.